These 32 T cell receptor beta chains were sequenced from one sample in a study of blood T cell repertoires in COVID-19. TCRdb keeps only in-frame clones here, not all; method: immunoSEQ multiplex PCR. The sample includes 250,000 to 350,000 clones, about nine tenths of them seen just once. Material: peripheral blood. The receptors were sampled from a woman in her 50s who had recovered from COVID-19.

The chain combines TRBV7-2 with TRBJ2-3; possible D gene TRBD2, 7 bases. Germline V CDR1 and CDR2: SGHTA, FQGNSA. V was shortened by 3 bases and J by 3 bases, with 13 bases between the two germline ends. The CDR3 has 15 residues. The CDR3 DNA reads TGTGCCAGCAGCTTGGAGGGGGGGCTGACAGATACGCAGTATTTT. This gives the protein CASSLEGGLTDTQYF.

J is TRBJ1-2 and V is TRBV6-5, with TRBD1 identical over 9 bases. CDR1 is MNHEY, CDR2 SVGAGI, per germline. V lost 4 bases and J lost 7; bases outside the gene matches: 4. The CDR3 consists of 13 residues. CDR3 sequence reads: CASSSTGGLGYTF. The DNA of the CDR3 is TGTGCCAGCAGTTCCACAGGGGGCCTTGGCTACACCTTC.

The V call is TRBV5-6, the J call TRBJ1-2; 7 bases fit TRBD1. Germline CDR1 reads SGHDT; CDR2 reads YYEEEE. CDR3 size: 14 residues. With V trimmed by 4 bases and J by 4 bases, 7 bases remained unmatched. Written as DNA, the CDR3 is TGTGCCAGCAGCCCCACAGGGGCGATCTATGGCTACACCTTC. Its protein product is CASSPTGAIYGYTF.

V usage is TRBV30 and J usage is TRBJ2-2; 7 positions match TRBD1. This CDR3 has 14 amino acids. The germline gives CDR1 GTSNPN, CDR2 SVGIG (reference sequence). V lost 0 bases and J lost 6; bases outside the gene matches: 4. CDR3 amino acids: CAWSVTGVAGELFF. CDR3 bases: TGTGCCTGGAGTGTAACAGGGGTAGCCGGGGAGCTGTTTTTT.

The J gene is TRBJ1-2, the V gene TRBV7-2; TRBD1 matches 7 bases. V shed 3 bases and J 8 bases; nucleotides not matched to a gene: 6. The CDR3 consists of 13 residues. CDR1 and CDR2 (germline): SGHTA, FQGNSA. CDR3 amino acids: CASSFFDRDGYTF. As DNA, the CDR3 is TGTGCCAGCAGCTTCTTCGACAGGGACGGCTACACCTTC.

The sample holds one count of this clone. The J gene is TRBJ1-1, the V gene TRBV29-1; 9 nucleotides match TRBD1. This CDR3 is 13 amino acids long. The junction had 6 bases not matched to a gene; V was cut back by 7 bases and J by 3 bases. Germline lookup yields CDR1 SQVTM and CDR2 ANQGSEA. The CDR3 reads CSARDRADTEAFF. CDR3 DNA sequence: TGCAGCGCCCGGGACAGGGCAGACACTGAAGCTTTCTTT. Looking up the rest from reference TRBV29-1 and TRBJ1-1 gives the full variable domain: SAVISQKPSRDICQRGTSLTIQCQVDSQVTMMFWYRQQPGQSLTLIATANQGSEATYESGFVIDKFPISRPNLTFSTLTVSNMSPEDSSIYLCSARDRADTEAFFGQGTRLTVV.

The rearrangement uses TRBV5-6 and TRBJ1-1; D is ambiguous. The CDR3 has 12 amino acids. Trimming took off 1 base at V and 5 bases at J, with 6 bases between the two ends. The germline gives CDR1 SGHDT, CDR2 YYEEEE. CDR3 protein: CASSLRDTEAFF. Here the CDR3 DNA reads TGTGCCAGCAGCTTGAGAGATACTGAAGCTTTCTTT.

This chain connects TRBV6-2 or TRBV6-3 to TRBJ1-5; TRBD1 agrees at 7 bases. V lost 2 bases, J lost 3 bases, and 13 bases stayed unmatched. This CDR3 region has 18 residues. CDR1 and CDR2 (germline): MNHEY, SVGEGT. In nucleotides, the CDR3 is TGTGCCAGCAGTTACGCCCTCGGACAGGTCGGGGACAATCAGCCCCAGCATTTT. It codes for CASSYALGQVGDNQPQHF.

This chain links TRBV5-6 with TRBJ1-6; possibly TRBD1 for D (5 bases). The CDR3 contains 12 residues. The ends were cut back, 1 base at V and 13 bases at J, with 9 bases in the middle. The germline V gene has CDR1 SGHDT and CDR2 YYEEEE. As DNA, the CDR3 is TGTGCCAGCAGCTTGAAAGACAGTCCCCTCCACTTT. Translating gives CASSLKDSPLHF.

The CDR3 reads CASSSGGLAGGQETQYF. Here the CDR3 DNA reads TGCGCCAGCAGCTCCGGGGGACTAGCGGGGGGACAAGAGACCCAGTACTTC. The V gene is TRBV5-1, the J gene TRBJ2-5; TRBD2 agrees at 15 bases. The V segment lost 3 bases and the J segment 2 bases; nucleotides outside the gene matches: 5. Germline CDR1 and CDR2: SGHRS and YFSETQ. The CDR3 loop spans 17 amino acids. Filled out from reference TRBV5-1 and TRBJ2-5, the complete variable domain reads KAGVTQTPRYLIKTRGQQVTLSCSPISGHRSVSWYQQTPGQGLQFLFEYFSETQRNKGNFPGRFSGRQFSNSRSEMNVSTLELGDSALYLCASSSGGLAGGQETQYFGPGTRLLVL.

The gene calls are TRBV27 and TRBJ2-7; TRBD2 might be the D (6 bases). Trimming shortened V by 4 bases and J by 3 bases, and 10 bases separated the two germline ends. Germline V gives CDR1 MNHEY, CDR2 SMNVEV (reference sequence). This CDR3 spans 13 amino acids. Here the CDR3 DNA reads TGTGCCAGCAGTTCGGGACTTATCTACGAGCAGTACTTC. It codes for CASSSGLIYEQYF.

The gene calls are TRBV7-2 and TRBJ2-1; a possible D gene is TRBD2 (6 bases). This CDR3 is built from 19 residues. Trimming took 2 bases from V and 0 from J, leaving 20 bases between them. Germline V gene lookup returns CDR1 SGHTA and CDR2 FQGNSA. Here the CDR3 DNA reads TGTGCCAGCAGCTTATGGCCCCTTGGGCCTAGCGCCTCCTACAATGAGCAGTTCTTC. This sequence encodes CASSLWPLGPSASYNEQFF.

CDR3 DNA: TGTGCCTGGAGTTTATTCCAGGGGGATACGCAGTATTTT. Translating gives CAWSLFQGDTQYF. The chain is built from TRBV30 and TRBJ2-3; a weak D match, TRBD1 (6 bases). Germline assignment: CDR1 GTSNPN and CDR2 SVGIG (reference sequence). CDR3 length: 13 amino acids. The V end was cut by 2 bases, the J end by 6 bases, with 12 bases between.

In this sample, this clone turned up once. This chain connects TRBV4-2 to TRBJ2-3; possible D gene TRBD1, 6 bases. CDR3 length: 15 residues. The V gene's germline CDR1 is LGHNA and CDR2 YNFKEQ. V was shortened by 4 bases and J by 2 bases, with 13 bases between the two germline ends. CDR3 in amino acids: CASSPWTDLTDTQYF. The CDR3 DNA is TGTGCCAGCAGCCCCTGGACAGACCTCACAGATACGCAGTATTTT.

The V gene is TRBV9, the J gene TRBJ1-2; TRBD1 is a possible D gene (5 bases). The CDR3 spans 17 residues. Germline V gives CDR1 SGDLS, CDR2 YYNGEE. V lost 0 bases and J 3 bases, leaving 18 bases between the germline ends. The CDR3 DNA sequence: TGTGCCAGCAGCGTAGGCTCATGGGGCAGGTGGGACTATGGCTACACCTTC. Protein product: CASSVGSWGRWDYGYTF.

The V and J genes are TRBV7-3 and TRBJ2-1; perhaps TRBD2 as D (6 bases). Trimming took off 5 bases at V and 6 bases at J, with 14 bases between the two ends. Germline V gene data show CDR1 as SGHTA and CDR2 as FQGTGA. The CDR3 contains 14 residues. The CDR3 DNA reads as TGTGCCAGCAGCACCGGGGGTCCCAGCAATGAGCAGTTCTTC. Translating gives CASSTGGPSNEQFF.

This chain joins TRBV4-2 and TRBJ2-3; TRBD2 matches 8 bases. Trimming at V came to 0 bases and at J to 2 bases, leaving 7 bases not matched to a gene. This CDR3 comprises 17 residues. Looked up from germline, CDR1 is LGHNA and CDR2 is YNFKEQ. CDR3 DNA: TGTGCCAGCAGCCAAGACTGGTCGGGGGGGGCCACAGATACGCAGTATTTT. Its protein product is CASSQDWSGGATDTQYF.

The gene calls are TRBV7-3 and TRBJ1-1, with a tentative D call TRBD1 (6 bases). CDR3 length equals 14 residues. CDR1 and CDR2 (germline): SGHTA, FQGTGA. Trimming took 0 bases from V and 4 from J, leaving 9 bases between them. DNA for the CDR3: TGTGCCAGCAGCTTAACCGGGGGGCTCACTGAAGCTTTCTTT. It translates to CASSLTGGLTEAFF.

The J gene is TRBJ1-6, the V gene TRBV7-2, with D maybe TRBD1 (6 bases). Trimming pared 2 bases from V and 8 bases from J, leaving 7 bases between. Germline V lookup: CDR1 SGHTA, CDR2 FQGNSA. The CDR3 spans 13 residues. Here the CDR3 DNA reads TGTGCCAGCAGCTTAAACAGGGATTCACCCCTCCACTTT. It yields the protein CASSLNRDSPLHF.

The chain uses TRBV5-1 and TRBJ2-1; possibly TRBD1 for D (5 bases). The length of the CDR3 is 13 residues. The germline V gene encodes CDR1 SGHRS and CDR2 YFSETQ. The V and J ends lost 1 base and 8 bases respectively, with 10 bases between them. The CDR3 sequence: CASSLPGIDEQFF. CDR3 nucleotides: TGCGCCAGCAGCTTGCCAGGGATCGATGAGCAGTTCTTC.

V gene TRBV27 combines with J gene TRBJ1-2; perhaps TRBD1 as D (5 bases). The CDR3 loop spans 13 amino acids. The V end was cut by 2 bases, the J end by 5 bases, with 9 bases between. Germline loops: CDR1 MNHEY, CDR2 SMNVEV (reference sequence). CDR3 bases: TGTGCCAGCAGTTTAGGGGCAGGGTATGGCTACACCTTC. This sequence encodes CASSLGAGYGYTF.

V gene TRBV30 combines with J gene TRBJ1-5, with 10 bases lining up with TRBD1. The CDR3 length is 15 residues. After removal of 4 bases from V and 6 bases from J, the junction contained 9 bases not matched to a gene. Germline CDR1 is GTSNPN and CDR2 is SVGIG (reference sequence). CDR3 in amino acids: CAWNGGQGTSQPQHF. The CDR3 nucleotides read TGTGCCTGGAATGGGGGACAGGGGACGAGTCAGCCCCAGCATTTT.

The chain joins TRBV30 to TRBJ2-7, with D tentatively TRBD1 (6 bases). Trimming removed 5 bases from V and 2 bases from J, with 10 bases in between. From germline, CDR1 is GTSNPN and CDR2 SVGIG (reference sequence). There are 12 residues in the CDR3. As DNA, the CDR3 is TGTGCCTGGGGACAGCTAGCCTACGAGCAGTACTTC. It specifies CAWGQLAYEQYF.

This clone was seen more than once but under ten times. The V gene is TRBV9, the J gene TRBJ2-1; 7 bases fit TRBD2. Looked up from germline, CDR1 is SGDLS and CDR2 is YYNGEE. CDR3 length: 15 residues. V shed 5 bases, J shed 2 bases, and the junction held 7 bases outside the gene matches. The CDR3 spells CASSPTGGPYNEQFF. CDR3 DNA sequence: TGTGCCAGCAGTCCTACGGGAGGCCCCTACAATGAGCAGTTCTTC.

This clone occurred a few times. This chain joins TRBV10-3 and TRBJ1-1, with 9 bases fitting TRBD1. Germline V gene data show CDR1 as ENHRY and CDR2 as SYGVKD. The trim removed 6 bases at V and 7 bases at J, leaving 6 bases unmatched. The CDR3 runs to 13 residues. The CDR3 region is CAIREQGALEAFF. The CDR3 DNA sequence: TGTGCCATCAGGGAACAGGGGGCCCTTGAAGCTTTCTTT.

The J gene is TRBJ2-7, the V gene TRBV6-2 or TRBV6-3; tentative D call: TRBD2 (5 bases). Trimming shortened V by 5 bases and J by 3 bases, and 14 bases separated the two germline ends. Germline V gene lookup returns CDR1 MNHEY and CDR2 SVGEGT. There are 14 residues in the CDR3. Written as DNA, the CDR3 is TGTGCCAGCAGTAGCTCCGGGGTCATCTACGAGCAGTACTTC. It yields the protein CASSSSGVIYEQYF.

The CDR3 loop is CASSQDREGTDTQYF. Here the CDR3 DNA reads TGCGCCAGCAGCCAAGATCGGGAGGGAACAGATACGCAGTATTTT. This sequence joins TRBV4-1 and TRBJ2-3; TRBD2 agrees at 8 bases. J gave up 3 bases and V 0 bases, and 2 bases lay outside the gene matches. CDR3 length: 15 residues. Germline lookup yields CDR1 MGHRA and CDR2 YSYEKL.

This chain connects TRBV5-5 to TRBJ1-1; D unresolved. Germline assignment: CDR1 SGHKS and CDR2 YYEKEE (reference sequence). The CDR3 has 13 residues. Trimming cost V 4 bases and J 6 bases, with 13 bases left between them. The CDR3: CASSTSQAPEAFF. For the CDR3, the DNA is TGTGCCAGCAGCACCTCCCAGGCCCCTGAAGCTTTCTTT.

This chain's CDR3 is CASSLYGSGSYEQYF. CDR3 nucleotides: TGTGCCAGCAGTTTATATGGTAGCGGGAGCTACGAGCAGTACTTC. V gene TRBV28 combines with J gene TRBJ2-7; 9 bases are shared with TRBD2. Per germline, CDR1 MDHEN and CDR2 SYDVKM. This CDR3 is 15 amino acids long. V lost 1 base and J lost 3; bases outside the gene matches: 4.

The chain combines TRBV30 with TRBJ2-3, with 11 positions matching TRBD2. The CDR3 loop spans 14 amino acids. V trimming: 3 bases; J trimming: 2 bases; junction bases outside the gene matches: 1. Per the germline V gene, CDR1 is GTSNPN and CDR2 is SVGIG (reference sequence). DNA of the CDR3: TGTGCCTGGAGGACTAGCGGGGCCACAGATACGCAGTATTTT. This translates into CAWRTSGATDTQYF.

CDR3 in DNA: TGTGCCTCCAGGGGCGGAAGCACAGATACGCAGTATTTT. This encodes CASRGGSTDTQYF. This rearrangement joins TRBV10-3 to TRBJ2-3; tentative D call: TRBD1 (6 bases). Trimming took off 11 bases at V and 0 bases at J, with 12 bases between the two ends. CDR3 length: 13 amino acids. Germline V gene lookup returns CDR1 ENHRY and CDR2 SYGVKD.

This chain joins TRBV2 and TRBJ2-7, with 8 positions matching TRBD2. Unmatched junction bases numbered 9, after V lost 7 bases and J lost 4 bases. Looked up from germline, CDR1 is SNHLY and CDR2 is FYNNEI. CDR3 length: 14 amino acids. The CDR3 sequence is CASTERGGAYEQYF. The CDR3 DNA is TGTGCCAGCACCGAACGGGGGGGAGCGTACGAGCAGTACTTC.